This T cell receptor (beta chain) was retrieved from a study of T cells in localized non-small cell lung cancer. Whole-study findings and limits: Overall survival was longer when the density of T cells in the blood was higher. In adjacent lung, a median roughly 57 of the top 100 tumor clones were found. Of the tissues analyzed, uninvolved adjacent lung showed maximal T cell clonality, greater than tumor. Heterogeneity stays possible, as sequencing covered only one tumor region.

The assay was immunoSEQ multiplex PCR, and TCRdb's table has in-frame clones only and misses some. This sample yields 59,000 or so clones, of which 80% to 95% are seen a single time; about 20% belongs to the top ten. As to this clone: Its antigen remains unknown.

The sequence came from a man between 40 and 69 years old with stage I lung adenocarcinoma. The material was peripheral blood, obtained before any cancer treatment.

In DNA, the CDR3 is TGTGCCAGCAGCCCAGGGACAGTCGTCACCGGGGAGCTGTTTTTT. Amino acids: CASSPGTVVTGELFF. V usage is TRBV14 and J usage is TRBJ2-2; 7 bases are a match to TRBD1. Trimming took 4 bases from V and 4 from J; bases not matched to a gene: 6. CDR3 size: 15 residues. The germline V gene has CDR1 SGHDN and CDR2 FVKESK.